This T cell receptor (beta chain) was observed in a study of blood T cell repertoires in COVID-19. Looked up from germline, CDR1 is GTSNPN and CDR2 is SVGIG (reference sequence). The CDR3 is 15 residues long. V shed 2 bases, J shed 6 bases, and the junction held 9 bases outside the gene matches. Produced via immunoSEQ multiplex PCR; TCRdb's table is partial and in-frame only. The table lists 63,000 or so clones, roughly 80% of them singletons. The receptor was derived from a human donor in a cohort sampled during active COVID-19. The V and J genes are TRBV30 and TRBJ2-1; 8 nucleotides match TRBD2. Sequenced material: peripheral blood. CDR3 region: CAWSTPPTSANEQFF. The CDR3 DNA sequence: TGTGCCTGGAGTACCCCCCCGACTAGCGCCAATGAGCAGTTCTTC.